This T cell receptor beta chain was recovered during a study of spatial heterogeneity in lung cancer. On the study more broadly: There were, on average, more than ten raw-read appearances for each unique TCR and UMI combination. Findings and caveats of the study: Relative to follow-up, resection was when ubiquitous expanded tumor TCRs appeared more in blood.

TCR cDNA molecules each carried a unique molecular identifier. TCRdb processed the 5' RACE reads anew with MiXCR; each CDR3 protein has one entry. The sample records tens of thousands of distinct CDR3 sequences, around 7.5% being singletons. The sample's time point: sample taken at primary tumor resection. The input material, whole RNA from tumor, nontumor lung or frozen PBMC, was sequenced unsorted. This clonotype came up once. The antigen remains unidentified. Relative to the germline gene, one junction end is altered; a read error may explain this. From germline, CDR1 is DFQATT and CDR2 SNEGSKA (reference sequence). This CDR3 has 14 amino acids.

The receptor's source is a male donor with early-stage non-small cell lung cancer. V and J are TRBV20-1 and TRBJ2-5; 8 bases fit TRBD2. Sample: PBMCs, taken at surgery. CDR3 sequence: CSAPRPGGKETLYF. Here the CDR3 DNA reads TGCAGTGCTCCGCGTCCGGGGGGGAAAGAGACCCTGTACTTC.